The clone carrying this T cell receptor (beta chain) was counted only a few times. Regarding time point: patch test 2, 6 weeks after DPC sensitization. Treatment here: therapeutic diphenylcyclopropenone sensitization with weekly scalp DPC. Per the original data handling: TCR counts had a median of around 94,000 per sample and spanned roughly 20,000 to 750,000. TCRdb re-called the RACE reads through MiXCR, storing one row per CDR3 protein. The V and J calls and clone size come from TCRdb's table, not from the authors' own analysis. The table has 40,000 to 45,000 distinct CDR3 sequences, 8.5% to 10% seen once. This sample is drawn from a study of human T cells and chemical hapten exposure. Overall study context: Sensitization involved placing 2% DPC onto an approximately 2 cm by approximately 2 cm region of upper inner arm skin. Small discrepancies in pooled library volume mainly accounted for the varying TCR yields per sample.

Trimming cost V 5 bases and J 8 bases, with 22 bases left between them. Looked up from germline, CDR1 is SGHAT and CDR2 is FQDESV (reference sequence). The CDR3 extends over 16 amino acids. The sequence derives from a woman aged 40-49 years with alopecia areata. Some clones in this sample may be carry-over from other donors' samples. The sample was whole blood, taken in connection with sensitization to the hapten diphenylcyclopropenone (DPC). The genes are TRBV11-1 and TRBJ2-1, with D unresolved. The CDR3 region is CASSPTLLVADDEQFF. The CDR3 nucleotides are TGTGCCAGCAGCCCTACCCTTCTAGTTGCGGACGATGAGCAGTTCTTC.